This T cell receptor (beta chain) was documented in a study of CD8 T cells in Susac syndrome. This CDR3 contains 14 residues. The germline V and J ends were trimmed by 0 bases and 3 bases, with 8 bases remaining between them. Germline V gene lookup returns CDR1 MGHRA and CDR2 YSYEKL. The RNA input was about 0.45 to 1 ug, and it was reverse transcribed with random hexamers. Multiplex PCR with immunoSEQ amplified the TCR beta CDR3 across 54 Vbeta and 13 Jbeta. TCRdb ran MiXCR on the immunoSEQ multiplex PCR reads and lists one entry per CDR3 protein. The sample lists 190,000 or so distinct CDR3 sequences, roughly 94% occurring once.

This clonotype was obtained from a human donor with multiple sclerosis. Source material: CD4+ T cells from PBMCs. This rearrangement joins TRBV4-1 to TRBJ1-1; D uncertain. The chain's CDR3 is CASSQDPKYTEAFF. The CDR3 coding sequence is TGCGCCAGCAGCCAAGATCCAAAGTACACTGAAGCTTTCTTT.